The rows below give T cell receptor beta chains drawn from one sample of a study of T cell repertoires in cytomegalovirus infection. TCRdb recomputed calls from the reads with MiXCR, one row per CDR3 protein. The table includes approximately 250,000 distinct CDR3 sequences, more than 9% detected once. Material for sequencing was PBMCs. These receptors were obtained from a human donor in good health (CMV status not recorded). Some clones in this sample may be carry-over from other donors' samples. Each CDR3 is given with its conserved first and last residue. A D gene is named only where the DNA matches it firmly. Clone size is stated in some rows and not others, as once, few, many or a class when expanded.

>NA|TRBJ2-4|many|TRBV19
CASSMSREDIQYF
TGTGCCAGTAGTATGAGCAGGGAAGACATTCAGTACTTC
>TRBD1|TRBJ2-6|few|TRBV19
CASSTGGGANVLTF
TGTGCCAGTAGTACAGGGGGTGGGGCCAACGTCCTGACTTTC
>TRBD1|TRBJ2-5|many|TRBV7-2
CASSLPDRVQYF
TGTGCCAGCAGCTTACCTGACAGGGTGCAGTACTTC
>NA|TRBJ2-5|few|TRBV19
CASSIGRIQETQYF
TGTGCCAGTAGTATTGGGCGGATCCAAGAGACCCAGTACTTC
>NA|TRBJ2-3|many|TRBV25-1
CASNPSGFTDTQYF
TGTGCCAGCAACCCAAGTGGGTTCACAGATACGCAGTATTTT
>NA|TRBJ2-2|NA|TRBV19
CASSMVGGAGTGELFF
TGTGCCAGTAGTATGGTAGGAGGGGCGGGCACCGGGGAGCTGTTTTTT
>NA|TRBJ2-2|many|TRBV11-2
CASSLAGSNTGELFF
TGTGCCAGCAGCTTAGCGGGTTCCAACACCGGGGAGCTGTTTTTT
>NA|TRBJ1-2|NA|TRBV19
CASSTSAGAYGYTF
TGTGCCAGTAGTACCTCTGCGGGGGCCTATGGCTACACCTTC
>TRBD2|TRBJ2-7|many|TRBV7-2
CASSGRAREEQYF
TGTGCCAGCAGCGGGAGGGCCAGGGAGGAGCAGTACTTC
>TRBD2|TRBJ2-3|few|TRBV28
CASTPGGLAATDTQYF
TGTGCCAGCACCCCCGGGGGACTAGCGGCCACAGATACGCAGTATTTT
>NA|TRBJ2-1|few|TRBV29-1
CSAAGAVGILNEQFF
TGCAGCGCTGCCGGGGCGGTCGGTATCCTCAATGAGCAGTTCTTC
>TRBD2|TRBJ2-5|NA|TRBV5-1
CASSLALAGGETQYF
TGCGCCAGCAGCTTGGCATTAGCGGGGGGAGAGACCCAGTACTTC
>TRBD2|TRBJ2-7|NA|TRBV29-1
CSVAGFGTSGRSDEQYF
TGCAGCGTTGCTGGGTTTGGGACTAGCGGGAGAAGTGACGAGCAGTACTTC
>NA|TRBJ2-1|once|TRBV5-1
CASSLVLNEQFF
TGCGCCAGCAGCTTGGTTCTCAATGAGCAGTTCTTC
>NA|TRBJ2-7|many|TRBV7-9
CASSGTGANSAYEQYF
TGTGCCAGCAGCGGTACCGGAGCCAACAGCGCCTACGAGCAGTACTTC
>TRBD1|TRBJ2-5|many|TRBV7-2
CASSLGGQGVETQYF
TGTGCCAGCAGCTTAGGAGGACAGGGGGTAGAGACCCAGTACTTC
>TRBD1|TRBJ1-5|many|TRBV5-1
CASSAGQGEQPQHF
TGCGCCAGCAGCGCGGGACAGGGGGAACAGCCCCAGCATTTT
>NA|TRBJ2-7|many|TRBV7-2
CASSLVVATYEQYF
TGTGCCAGCAGCTTAGTGGTCGCCACCTACGAGCAGTACTTC
>NA|TRBJ2-1|NA|TRBV20-1
CSAGAGVSAYNEQFF
TGCAGTGCTGGAGCCGGGGTATCCGCCTACAATGAGCAGTTCTTC
>NA|TRBJ1-2|few|TRBV20-1
CSARGGSSYGYTF
TGCAGTGCTAGAGGGGGGTCTTCCTATGGCTACACCTTC
>NA|TRBJ1-5|many|TRBV24-1
CATSDARGVRNQPQHF
TGTGCCACCAGTGATGCTCGGGGGGTGCGGAATCAGCCCCAGCATTTT
>NA|TRBJ2-5|many|TRBV7-6
CASSSSGGGPTQYF
TGTGCCAGCAGCTCCTCCGGAGGTGGGCCGACCCAGTACTTC
>TRBD1|TRBJ1-4|many|TRBV7-2
CASSSYSGGRYEKLFF
TGTGCCAGCAGCTCTTATTCAGGGGGCCGGTACGAAAAACTGTTTTTT
>TRBD1|TRBJ2-5|many|TRBV7-7
CASSSDRQETQYF
TGTGCCAGCAGCTCGGACAGGCAAGAGACCCAGTACTTC
>NA|TRBJ2-2|NA|TRBV11-2
CASSPPRPGELFF
TGTGCCAGCAGCCCGCCTAGGCCCGGGGAGCTGTTTTTT
>NA|TRBJ2-3|many|TRBV7-2
CASSLPSADTQYF
TGTGCCAGCAGCTTACCCTCGGCGGATACGCAGTATTTT
>NA|TRBJ2-2|NA|TRBV20-1
CSARDGRQTNTGELFF
TGCAGTGCTAGAGATGGGCGACAGACGAACACCGGGGAGCTGTTTTTT
>NA|TRBJ2-1|many|TRBV27
CASSFPGDEQFF
TGTGCCAGCAGTTTCCCGGGGGATGAGCAGTTCTTC
>NA|TRBJ1-6|many|TRBV6-2/TRBV6-3
CASSYWDSPLHF
TGTGCCAGCAGTTACTGGGATTCACCCCTCCACTTT
>NA|TRBJ2-6|many|TRBV7-9
CAILAGANVLTF
TGTGCCATTTTAGCTGGGGCCAACGTCCTGACTTTC
>NA|TRBJ1-1|NA|TRBV18
CASSQTGFLNTEAFF
TGTGCCAGCTCACAAACGGGGTTTTTGAACACTGAAGCTTTCTTT
>TRBD2|TRBJ2-1|NA|TRBV7-3
CASSLRTSGRQTDNEQFF
TGTGCCAGCAGCTTAAGGACTAGCGGGAGGCAGACCGACAATGAGCAGTTCTTC
>NA|TRBJ2-1|NA|TRBV5-1
CASSLDNKPEQFF
TGCGCCAGCAGCTTGGATAATAAGCCTGAGCAGTTCTTC
>TRBD1|TRBJ2-7|many|TRBV7-2
CASSSARTGVDYEQYF
TGTGCCAGCAGCTCGGCGCGGACAGGGGTGGACTACGAGCAGTACTTC
>NA|TRBJ1-1|many|TRBV7-2
CASRLTEYTEAFF
TGTGCCAGCCGGCTGACAGAATACACTGAAGCTTTCTTT
>NA|TRBJ2-1|NA|TRBV19
CASTSGSYNEQFF
TGTGCCAGTACCAGTGGTTCCTACAATGAGCAGTTCTTC
>NA|TRBJ2-5|NA|TRBV29-1
CSVGTVQETQYF
TGCAGCGTCGGGACGGTCCAAGAGACCCAGTACTTC
>NA|TRBJ2-5|few|TRBV7-9
CASSSPRGRDLPQTETQYF
TGTGCCAGCAGCTCCCCCCGCGGACGCGACTTGCCCCAGACGGAGACCCAGTACTTC
>TRBD2|TRBJ2-1|many|TRBV7-9
CASSPGLAVDNEQFF
TGTGCCAGCAGCCCGGGACTAGCAGTCGACAATGAGCAGTTCTTC
>TRBD1|TRBJ1-2|many|TRBV5-1
CASSSAGGAFYGYTF
TGCGCCAGCAGCTCGGCAGGGGGCGCATTCTATGGCTACACCTTC
>NA|TRBJ2-5|many|TRBV7-8
CASSLAGQGPPVETQYF
TGTGCCAGCAGCTTAGCCGGTCAGGGTCCTCCCGTTGAGACCCAGTACTTC
>NA|TRBJ2-2|NA|TRBV29-1
CSVSSGELFF
TGCAGCGTTTCGAGCGGGGAGCTGTTTTTT
>NA|TRBJ2-5|NA|TRBV20-1
CSARDSGHAKETQYF
TGCAGTGCTAGAGACTCGGGACACGCCAAGGAGACCCAGTACTTC
>NA|TRBJ2-4|NA|TRBV6-2/TRBV6-3
CASRQDGDLAKNIQYF
TGTGCCAGCAGACAAGACGGGGACCTAGCCAAAAACATTCAGTACTTC